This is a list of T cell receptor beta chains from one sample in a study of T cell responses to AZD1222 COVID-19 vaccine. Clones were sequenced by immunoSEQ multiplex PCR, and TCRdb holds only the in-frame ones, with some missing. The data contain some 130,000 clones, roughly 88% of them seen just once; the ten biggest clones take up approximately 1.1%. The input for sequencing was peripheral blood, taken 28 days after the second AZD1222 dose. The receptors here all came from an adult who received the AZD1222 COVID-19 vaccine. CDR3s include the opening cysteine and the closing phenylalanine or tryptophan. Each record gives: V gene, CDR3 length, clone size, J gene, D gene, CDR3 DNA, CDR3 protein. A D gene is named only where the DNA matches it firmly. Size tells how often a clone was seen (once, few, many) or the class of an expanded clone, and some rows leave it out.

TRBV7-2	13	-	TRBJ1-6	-	TGTGCCAGCAGTTCCCGGCCGTTATCACCCCTCCACTTT	CASSSRPLSPLHF
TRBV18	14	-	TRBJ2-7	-	TGTGCCAGCTCAGCATGGACTTCCGCCTACGAGCAGTACTTC	CASSAWTSAYEQYF
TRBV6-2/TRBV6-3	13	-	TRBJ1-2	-	TGTGCCAGCAGTTACGCGGGACTTGCTGGCTACACCTTC	CASSYAGLAGYTF
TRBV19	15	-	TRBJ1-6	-	TGTGCCAGTAGTATAACTGACTGGCGTAATTCACCCCTCCACTTT	CASSITDWRNSPLHF
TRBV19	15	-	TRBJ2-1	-	TGTGCCAGTAGTATTTTGGACAGCTCCTACAATGAGCAGTTCTTC	CASSILDSSYNEQFF
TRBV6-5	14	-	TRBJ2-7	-	TGTGCCAGCAGCGTTGAGACAGGAGCCTACGAGCAGTACTTC	CASSVETGAYEQYF
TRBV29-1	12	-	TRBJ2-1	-	TGCAGCGTTGAGCTGATGGGCGATGAGCAGTTCTTC	CSVELMGDEQFF
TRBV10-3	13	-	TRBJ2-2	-	TGTGCCATCAGTGAAAAGTACACCGGGGAGCTGTTTTTT	CAISEKYTGELFF
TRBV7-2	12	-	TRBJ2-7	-	TGTGCCAGCGGGTGGACCCCGGGGGAGCAGTACTTC	CASGWTPGEQYF
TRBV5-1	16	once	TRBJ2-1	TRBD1	TGCGCCAGCAGTAAAGGGGGTGAGGGGGCTTTTGATGAGCAGTTCTTC	CASSKGGEGAFDEQFF
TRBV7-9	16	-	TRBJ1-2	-	TGTGCCAGCAGCCAAAACCTACAGGGCCCTAACTATGGCTACACCTTC	CASSQNLQGPNYGYTF
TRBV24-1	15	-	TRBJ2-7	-	TGTGCCACCAGTGCGTCTACAGCCTCTCAATACGAGCAGTACTTC	CATSASTASQYEQYF
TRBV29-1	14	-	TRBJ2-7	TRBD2	TGCAGCGTTGGCGGCTTCCGGGAGGGCTACGAGCAGTACTTC	CSVGGFREGYEQYF
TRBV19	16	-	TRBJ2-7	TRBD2	TGTGCCAGTAGTGCTGGACCCCTTAGCGGGAGACGCGAGCAGTACTTC	CASSAGPLSGRREQYF
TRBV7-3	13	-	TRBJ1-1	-	TGTGCCAGCAGCTTAACTACAAACACTGAAGCTTTCTTT	CASSLTTNTEAFF
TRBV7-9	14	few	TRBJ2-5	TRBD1	TGTGCCAGCAGCTCATTCACACAGGGGGAGACCCAGTACTTC	CASSSFTQGETQYF
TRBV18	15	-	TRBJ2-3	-	TGTGCCAGTAGGGCGGACACACCTAAAAGAGATACGCAGTATTTT	CASRADTPKRDTQYF
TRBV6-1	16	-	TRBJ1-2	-	TGTGCCAGCAGTGAGACTCTTAAGGGGGGGGCTGGTGGCTACACCTTC	CASSETLKGGAGGYTF
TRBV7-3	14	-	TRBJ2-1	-	TGTGCCAGCAGCTTATTGGGGGTGACCAATGAGCAGTTCTTC	CASSLLGVTNEQFF
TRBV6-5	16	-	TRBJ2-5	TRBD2	TGTGCCAGCAGTTACTCACCGTCGGGAGGGACGGAGACCCAGTACTTC	CASSYSPSGGTETQYF
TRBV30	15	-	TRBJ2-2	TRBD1	TGTGCCACCCGACAGGGGGCGACGAACACCGGGGAGCTGTTTTTT	CATRQGATNTGELFF
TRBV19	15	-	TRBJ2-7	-	TGTGCCAGTAGTATAAGGGGAAGGCCCTCCTACGAGCAGTACTTC	CASSIRGRPSYEQYF
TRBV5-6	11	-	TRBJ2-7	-	TGTGCCAGCAGCACCTCCTACGAGCAGTACTTC	CASSTSYEQYF
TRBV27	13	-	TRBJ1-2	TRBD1	TGTGCCAGCAGTTTGGGACAGGTTTATGGCTACACCTTC	CASSLGQVYGYTF